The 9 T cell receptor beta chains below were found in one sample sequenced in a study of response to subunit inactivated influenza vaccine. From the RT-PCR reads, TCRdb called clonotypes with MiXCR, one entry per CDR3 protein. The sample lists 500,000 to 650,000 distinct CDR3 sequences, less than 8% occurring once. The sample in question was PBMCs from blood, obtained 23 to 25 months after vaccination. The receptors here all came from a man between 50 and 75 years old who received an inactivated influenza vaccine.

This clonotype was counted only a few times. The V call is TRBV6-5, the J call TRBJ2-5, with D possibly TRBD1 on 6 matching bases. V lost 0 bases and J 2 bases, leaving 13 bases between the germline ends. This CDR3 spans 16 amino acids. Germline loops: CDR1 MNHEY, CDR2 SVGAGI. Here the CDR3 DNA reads TGTGCCAGCAGTTACTCTGGCACTAGGGGGCAAGAGACCCAGTACTTC. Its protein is CASSYSGTRGQETQYF.

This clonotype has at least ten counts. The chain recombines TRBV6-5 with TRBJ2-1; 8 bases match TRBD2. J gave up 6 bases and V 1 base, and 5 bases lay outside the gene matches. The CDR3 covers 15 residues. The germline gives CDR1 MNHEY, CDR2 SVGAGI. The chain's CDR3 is CASSYFQRGINEQFF. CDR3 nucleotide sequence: TGTGCCAGCAGTTACTTCCAGCGGGGGATCAATGAGCAGTTCTTC.

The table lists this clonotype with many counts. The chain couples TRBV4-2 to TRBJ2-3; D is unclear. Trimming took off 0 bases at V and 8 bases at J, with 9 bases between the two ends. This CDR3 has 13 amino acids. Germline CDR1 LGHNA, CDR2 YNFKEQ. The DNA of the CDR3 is TGTGCCAGCAGCCAAGATCGTGGGGTTACGCAGTATTTT. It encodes CASSQDRGVTQYF.

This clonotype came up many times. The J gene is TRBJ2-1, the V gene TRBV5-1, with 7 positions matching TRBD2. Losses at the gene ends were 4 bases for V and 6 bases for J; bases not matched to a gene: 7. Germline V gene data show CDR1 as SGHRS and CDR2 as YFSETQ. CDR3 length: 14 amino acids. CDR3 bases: TGCGCCAGCAGCGTCAGCGGGGAGGCCAATGAGCAGTTCTTC. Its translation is CASSVSGEANEQFF.

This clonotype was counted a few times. In DNA form, the CDR3 reads TGTGCCAGCAGGCTCACAGGGGGCGATGGCTACACCTTC. It codes for CASRLTGGDGYTF. The J gene is TRBJ1-2, the V gene TRBV27, with 9 nucleotides matching TRBD1. This CDR3 is 13 amino acids long. In germline, CDR1 is MNHEY, CDR2 SMNVEV (reference sequence). V was pared by 6 bases and J by 6 bases, with 5 bases of the junction left unmatched.

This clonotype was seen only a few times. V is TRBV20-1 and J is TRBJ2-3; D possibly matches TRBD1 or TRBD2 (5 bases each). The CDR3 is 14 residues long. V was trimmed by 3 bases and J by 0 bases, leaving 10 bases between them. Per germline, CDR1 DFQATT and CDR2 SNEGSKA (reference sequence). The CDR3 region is CSARWGYSTDTQYF. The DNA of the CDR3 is TGCAGTGCTAGGTGGGGGTACAGCACAGATACGCAGTATTTT.

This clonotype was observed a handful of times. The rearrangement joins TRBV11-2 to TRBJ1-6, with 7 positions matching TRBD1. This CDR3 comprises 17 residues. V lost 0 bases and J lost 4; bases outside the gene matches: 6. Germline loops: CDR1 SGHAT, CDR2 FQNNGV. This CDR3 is CASSLDRGLHYNSPLHF. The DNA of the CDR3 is TGTGCCAGCAGCTTAGATAGGGGGCTTCATTATAATTCACCCCTCCACTTT.

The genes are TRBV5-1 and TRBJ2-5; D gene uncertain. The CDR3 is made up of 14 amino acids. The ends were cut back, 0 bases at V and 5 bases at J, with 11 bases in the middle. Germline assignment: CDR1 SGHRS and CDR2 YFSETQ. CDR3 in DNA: TGCGCCAGCAGCTTGGCGGCAGCGCAGGAGACCCAGTACTTC. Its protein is CASSLAAAQETQYF. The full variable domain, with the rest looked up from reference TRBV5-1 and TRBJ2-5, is KAGVTQTPRYLIKTRGQQVTLSCSPISGHRSVSWYQQTPGQGLQFLFEYFSETQRNKGNFPGRFSGRQFSNSRSEMNVSTLELGDSALYLCASSLAAAQETQYFGPGTRLLVL.

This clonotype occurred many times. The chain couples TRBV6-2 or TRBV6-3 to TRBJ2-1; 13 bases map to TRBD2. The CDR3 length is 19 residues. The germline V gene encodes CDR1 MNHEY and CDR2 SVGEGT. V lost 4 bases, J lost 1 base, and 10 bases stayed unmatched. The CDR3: CASSSLLLAGGHSYNEQFF. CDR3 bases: TGTGCCAGCAGTTCTCTTCTACTAGCGGGGGGGCATTCCTACAATGAGCAGTTCTTC.